These 28 T cell receptor beta chains share one sample of origin, sequenced in a study of beta chain features in type 1 diabetes. Reverse transcription of all isolated RNA meant that expressed TCRB transcripts were sequenced. The protocol was immunoSEQ multiplex PCR, while the TCRdb copy is restricted to in-frame clones and leaves out a portion. The sample has roughly 450,000 clones, about 10% seen once. The source material was naive CD4+ T cells from blood. All receptors derive from a woman aged 18-30 years in good health.

This CDR3 reads CASLSRAGDEQYV. The CDR3, as DNA: TGTGCCAGCTTAAGTAGGGCAGGGGACGAGCAGTACGTC. The chain couples TRBV6-7 to TRBJ2-7; tentative D call: TRBD1 (6 bases). TRBV6-7 belongs to the ORF category, with a function that is uncertain. This CDR3 contains 13 residues. V was shortened by 8 bases and J by 5 bases, with 16 bases between the two germline ends.

The gene calls are TRBV30 and TRBJ2-5, with 11 positions matching TRBD2. After removal of 2 bases from V and 9 bases from J, the junction contained 14 bases not matched to a gene. Germline V gene sequence: CDR1 GTSNPN, CDR2 SVGIG (reference sequence). The CDR3 totals 16 residues. The CDR3 sequence is CAWSKTSGKSARAQYF. The CDR3 DNA reads as TGTGCCTGGAGTAAGACTAGCGGGAAATCCGCCAGGGCCCAGTACTTC. Full variable domain (missing parts from reference TRBV30 and TRBJ2-5): SQTIHQWPATLVQPVGSPLSLECTVEGTSNPNLYWYRQAAGRGLQLLFYSVGIGQISSEVPQNLSASRPQDRQFILSSKKLLLSDSGFYLCAWSKTSGKSARAQYFGPGTRLLVL.

This sequence joins TRBV4-2 and TRBJ2-1; 8 nucleotides match TRBD2. This CDR3 has 16 amino acids. Germline V lookup: CDR1 LGHNA, CDR2 YNFKEQ. The J segment lost 5 bases and the V segment lost 0 bases, leaving 6 bases of the junction unmatched. CDR3 sequence reads: CASSQESVAGNNEQFF. For the CDR3, the DNA is TGTGCCAGCAGCCAAGAATCGGTAGCGGGGAACAATGAGCAGTTCTTC.

The chain carries TRBV14 and TRBJ1-3; D not resolved. V was shortened by 4 bases and J by 0 bases, with 7 bases between the two germline ends. The CDR3 runs 14 residues. Germline CDR1 SGHDN, CDR2 FVKESK. CDR3 in amino acids: CASSPLDSGNTIYF. CDR3 in DNA: TGTGCCAGCAGCCCGTTGGACTCTGGAAACACCATATATTTT.

The chain recombines TRBV9 with TRBJ1-2, with TRBD1 identical over 7 bases. Per the germline V gene, CDR1 is SGDLS and CDR2 is YYNGEE. J gave up 6 bases and V 4 bases, and 3 bases lay outside the gene matches. The CDR3 extends over 12 amino acids. DNA for the CDR3: TGTGCCAGCAGCACAGGGGCAAATGGCTACACCTTC. It yields the protein CASSTGANGYTF.

This clone was seen more than once but under ten times. The V gene is TRBV30, the J gene TRBJ2-7, with 12 positions matching TRBD2. The CDR3 is made up of 15 amino acids. The trim removed 2 bases at V and 0 bases at J, leaving 2 bases unmatched. Germline lookup yields CDR1 GTSNPN and CDR2 SVGIG (reference sequence). DNA of the CDR3: TGTGCCTGGAGTAAGGGACTAGCGGGCTCCTACGAGCAGTACTTC. This encodes CAWSKGLAGSYEQYF. Full variable domain (missing parts from reference TRBV30 and TRBJ2-7): SQTIHQWPATLVQPVGSPLSLECTVEGTSNPNLYWYRQAAGRGLQLLFYSVGIGQISSEVPQNLSASRPQDRQFILSSKKLLLSDSGFYLCAWSKGLAGSYEQYFGPGTRLTVT.

V gene TRBV28 combines with J gene TRBJ2-7; D is unresolved. From germline, CDR1 is MDHEN and CDR2 SYDVKM. V gave up 4 bases and J gave up 3 bases, with 7 bases separating them. The CDR3 covers 12 residues. CDR3 loop: CASSSRYYEQYV. DNA for the CDR3: TGTGCCAGCAGTTCACGATACTACGAGCAGTACGTC.

This clone came up a few times. V is TRBV9 and J is TRBJ2-1; tentatively, D is TRBD1 or TRBD2 (5 bases each). The CDR3 totals 15 residues. CDR1 is SGDLS and CDR2 is YYNGEE in the germline V gene. With 3 bases removed from V and 2 bases from J, the gap between germline ends came to 12 bases. CDR3 DNA: TGTGCCAGCAGCGCGACTGGGGGACCCTACAATGAGCAGTTCTTC. Protein sequence: CASSATGGPYNEQFF.

This clone has just a few counts. The rearrangement links TRBV7-3 to TRBJ2-4; 7 bases line up with TRBD1. Germline CDR1 reads SGHTA; CDR2 reads FQGTGA. The length of the CDR3 is 16 residues. The trim removed 4 bases at V and 0 bases at J, leaving 6 bases unmatched. The CDR3 bases are TGTGCCAGCAGCTCCCAACAGGGGACAGCCAAAAACATTCAGTACTTC. It is translated as CASSSQQGTAKNIQYF.

The rearrangement uses TRBV9 and TRBJ2-5; D gene uncertain. V lost 7 bases and J 0 bases, leaving 7 bases between the germline ends. Germline V gene sequence: CDR1 SGDLS, CDR2 YYNGEE. This CDR3 has 12 amino acids. CDR3 region: CASGRHQETQYF. The CDR3 DNA sequence: TGTGCCAGCGGGCGCCACCAAGAGACCCAGTACTTC.

This clone was observed a few times. The CDR3 coding sequence is TGCGCCAGTAGACTGTCAAACCCGAACACTGAAGCTTTCTTT. Translating it yields CASRLSNPNTEAFF. The V call is TRBV5-1, the J call TRBJ1-1; D unresolved. There are 14 residues in the CDR3. Trimming shortened V by 8 bases and J by 1 base, and 15 bases separated the two germline ends. Germline CDR1 and CDR2: SGHRS and YFSETQ.

The gene calls are TRBV28 and TRBJ1-5, with unresolved D. Germline V gene data show CDR1 as MDHEN and CDR2 as SYDVKM. The CDR3 is 13 amino acids. Trimming left V 6 bases short and J 11 bases short, with 17 bases between. CDR3 sequence (DNA): TGTGCCAGCAGGGAGACGGAACCCATTGCCCAGCATTTT. Protein product: CASRETEPIAQHF.

CDR3 nucleotide sequence: TGTGCCAGCAGCTTAGCTCTAGACCCGAATGAGCAGTTCTTC. It is translated as CASSLALDPNEQFF. The chain has TRBV7-2 and TRBJ2-1, with D uncertain. Germline CDR1 reads SGHTA; CDR2 reads FQGNSA. The CDR3 is made up of 14 amino acids. V shed 0 bases and J shed 7 bases, with 10 bases lying between them.

This sequence joins TRBV19 and TRBJ1-4; the D is unclear. Germline CDR1 reads LNHDA; CDR2 reads SQIVND (reference sequence). V gave up 3 bases and J gave up 3 bases, with 8 bases separating them. There are 14 residues in the CDR3. CDR3: CASSMWGANEKLFF. The CDR3 DNA sequence: TGTGCCAGTAGTATGTGGGGTGCTAATGAAAAACTGTTTTTT.

This chain connects TRBV11-1 to TRBJ2-1; no definite D call. Per the germline V gene, CDR1 is SGHAT and CDR2 is FQDESV (reference sequence). CDR3 size: 18 residues. V was shortened by 1 base and J by 6 bases, with 22 bases between the two germline ends. The CDR3 DNA is TGTGCCAGCAGCTTAGACGCACGTTCGCCTGGTATCGTCAATGAGCAGTTCTTC. Residues: CASSLDARSPGIVNEQFF.

This clone was seen a handful of times. The V gene is TRBV7-2, the J gene TRBJ2-3, with 7 bases that match TRBD2. Unmatched junction bases numbered 10, after V lost 5 bases and J lost 2 bases. Germline values: CDR1 SGHTA, CDR2 FQGNSA. The CDR3 sequence is 16 residues long. CDR3 sequence: CASSPVRRGITDTQYF. The CDR3 nucleotides read TGTGCCAGCAGCCCGGTCCGGCGGGGGATCACAGATACGCAGTATTTT.

The V call is TRBV28, the J call TRBJ2-7; 8 bases fit TRBD1. Germline CDR1 is MDHEN and CDR2 is SYDVKM. Trimming took 6 bases from V and 0 from J; bases not matched to a gene: 7. This CDR3 region has 15 residues. The CDR3 sequence is CASSPGTGRSYEQYV. In DNA, the CDR3 is TGTGCCAGCAGCCCCGGGACAGGCCGCTCCTACGAGCAGTACGTC.

This sequence joins TRBV27 and TRBJ2-3; D may be TRBD1 (5 bases). Trimming shortened V by 6 bases and J by 4 bases, and 23 bases separated the two germline ends. This CDR3 contains 17 residues. Germline loops: CDR1 MNHEY, CDR2 SMNVEV (reference sequence). The CDR3 loop is CASRHSGYRRVADTQYF. The CDR3 DNA follows: TGTGCCAGCAGACACTCGGGCTATCGCAGGGTGGCAGATACGCAGTATTTT.

This clone appeared a few times. For the CDR3, the DNA is TGTGCCAGCAGCTTAGCACCATCGGAAACAGATACGCAGTATTTT. Its protein is CASSLAPSETDTQYF. The rearrangement joins TRBV7-2 to TRBJ2-3; D unresolved. V was trimmed by 0 bases and J by 3 bases, leaving 10 bases between them. CDR3 length equals 15 residues. The germline CDR1 and CDR2 sequences are SGHTA and FQGNSA.

The chain joins TRBV5-1 to TRBJ2-3, with 13 bases that match TRBD2. In germline, CDR1 is SGHRS, CDR2 YFSETQ. The CDR3 spans 17 residues. Trimming removed 4 bases from V and 0 bases from J; junction bases left unmatched: 5. The CDR3 nucleotides are TGCGCCAGCAGCGGGGGACTAGCGGGGAAAAGCACAGATACGCAGTATTTT. Amino acid sequence: CASSGGLAGKSTDTQYF.

There are a few counts of this clone. V usage is TRBV20-1 and J usage is TRBJ1-2; D ambiguous. This CDR3 contains 11 residues. CDR1 is DFQATT, CDR2 SNEGSKA, per germline (reference sequence). V was clipped by 2 bases and J by 8 bases, with 9 bases between them. Here the CDR3 reads CSARPRRGYTF. The CDR3 DNA is TGCAGTGCTAGACCCCGTAGAGGCTACACCTTC.

This clone was observed a few times. The chain couples TRBV7-9 to TRBJ2-1; D possibly matches TRBD1 or TRBD2 (5 bases each). V was cut by 3 bases and J by 7 bases, with 10 bases left in between. CDR3 length: 13 residues. Germline loops: CDR1 SEHNR, CDR2 FQNEAQ (reference sequence). The CDR3 loop is CASSLGWGNEQFF. The CDR3 DNA is TGTGCCAGCAGCTTGGGTTGGGGGAATGAGCAGTTCTTC.

This clone turned up a few times. The J gene is TRBJ2-1, the V gene TRBV5-1; D is perhaps TRBD2 (7 bases). This CDR3 comprises 15 residues. The V gene's germline CDR1 is SGHRS and CDR2 YFSETQ. Trimming stripped 1 base from V and 3 bases from J, with 11 bases between. For the CDR3, the DNA is TGCGCCAGCAGCTTGTCAGGGGAGGGCTACAATGAGCAGTTCTTC. This sequence encodes CASSLSGEGYNEQFF.

This chain joins TRBV5-1 and TRBJ2-3; 9 bases map to TRBD2. From germline, CDR1 is SGHRS and CDR2 YFSETQ. V trimming: 4 bases; J trimming: 1 base; junction bases outside the gene matches: 4. The CDR3 is made up of 15 amino acids. Here the CDR3 reads CASSPLAGGTDTQYF. CDR3 DNA: TGCGCCAGCAGCCCATTAGCGGGAGGCACAGATACGCAGTATTTT.

This clone has just a few counts. The chain joins TRBV5-6 to TRBJ1-6, with a tentative D call TRBD1 (6 bases). The CDR3 loop spans 14 amino acids. Germline CDR1 and CDR2: SGHDT and YYEEEE. V lost 1 base, J lost 10 bases, and 12 bases lay in between. CDR3 bases: TGTGCCAGCAGCTTGCGGGGGGCGCGATCACCCCTCCACTTT. Translation gives CASSLRGARSPLHF.

The chain carries TRBV5-6 and TRBJ2-1; D gene uncertain. Trimming took off 2 bases at V and 7 bases at J, with 16 bases between the two ends. The CDR3 has 15 residues. Germline CDR1 reads SGHDT; CDR2 reads YYEEEE. The chain's CDR3 is CASSFGPSSPNEQFF. CDR3 bases: TGTGCCAGCAGCTTCGGGCCTTCATCCCCGAATGAGCAGTTCTTC.

This clone was counted only a few times. V gene TRBV2 combines with J gene TRBJ2-4; 8 bases fit TRBD2. This CDR3 has 14 amino acids. Germline V gene lookup returns CDR1 SNHLY and CDR2 FYNNEI. V shed 8 bases, J shed 7 bases, and the junction held 10 bases outside the gene matches. The CDR3 spells CASARSGGGNIQYF. The CDR3 DNA reads as TGTGCCAGCGCCCGTTCTGGCGGGGGGAACATTCAGTACTTC. Supplemented by reference TRBV2 and TRBJ2-4, the full variable domain reads EPEVTQTPSHQVTQMGQEVILRCVPISNHLYFYWYRQILGQKVEFLVSFYNNEISEKSEIFDDQFSVERPDGSNFTLKIRSTKLEDSAMYFCASARSGGGNIQYFGAGTRLSVL.

This clone has more than one count but fewer than ten. The chain joins TRBV9 to TRBJ2-5, with 12 bases identical to TRBD2. The ends lost 3 bases at V and 6 bases at J; junction bases unmatched: 6. The CDR3 runs 15 residues. Germline CDR1 is SGDLS and CDR2 is YYNGEE. The CDR3 DNA reads as TGTGCCAGCAGCGGCAGACTAGCGGGAGCCCAGACCCAGTACTTC. This codes for CASSGRLAGAQTQYF.